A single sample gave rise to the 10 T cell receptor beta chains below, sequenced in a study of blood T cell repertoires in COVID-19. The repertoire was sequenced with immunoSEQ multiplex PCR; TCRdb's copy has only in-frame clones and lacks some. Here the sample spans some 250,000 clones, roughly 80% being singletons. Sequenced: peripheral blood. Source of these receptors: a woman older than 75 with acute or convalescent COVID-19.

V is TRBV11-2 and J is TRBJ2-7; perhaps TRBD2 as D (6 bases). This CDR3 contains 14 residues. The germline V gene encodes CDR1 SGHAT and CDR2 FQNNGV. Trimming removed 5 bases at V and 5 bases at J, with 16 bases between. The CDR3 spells CASSPRDSEHEQYF. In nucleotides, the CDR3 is TGTGCCAGCAGCCCTCGGGACTCCGAACACGAGCAGTACTTC.

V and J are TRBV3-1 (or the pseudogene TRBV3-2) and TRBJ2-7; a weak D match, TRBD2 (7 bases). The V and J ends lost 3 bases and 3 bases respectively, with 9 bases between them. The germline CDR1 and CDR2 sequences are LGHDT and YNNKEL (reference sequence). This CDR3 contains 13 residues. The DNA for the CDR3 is TGTGCCAGCAGCCATAGGGGGGGCTACGAGCAGTACTTC. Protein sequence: CASSHRGGYEQYF.

The CDR3 bases are TGTGCCAGTAGTTCCAGGACAGGGGCAGGGAGTGAAGCTTTCTTT. Its protein is CASSSRTGAGSEAFF. The V call is TRBV19, the J call TRBJ1-1; 9 bases match TRBD1. Germline-derived CDR1 and CDR2 are LNHDA and SQIVND (reference sequence). V lost 5 bases, J lost 7 bases, and 11 bases stayed unmatched. The CDR3 has 15 residues.

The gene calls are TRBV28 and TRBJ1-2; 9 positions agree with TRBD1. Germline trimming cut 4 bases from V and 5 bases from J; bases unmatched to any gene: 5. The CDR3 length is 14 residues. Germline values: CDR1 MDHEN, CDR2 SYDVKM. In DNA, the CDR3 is TGTGCCAGCAGTTCTTCTGACAGGGGGTATGGCTACACCTTC. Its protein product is CASSSSDRGYGYTF.

The CDR3 nucleotides read TGTGCCAGCAGCACAGCCGGGACACGGAACACCGGGGAGCTGTTTTTT. Amino acids: CASSTAGTRNTGELFF. V usage is TRBV5-5 and J usage is TRBJ2-2; weak D call: TRBD1 (6 bases). The V and J ends lost 4 bases and 1 base respectively, with 14 bases between them. The CDR3 spans 16 residues. Germline CDR1 reads SGHKS; CDR2 reads YYEKEE (reference sequence).

CDR3 coding DNA: TGTGCCAGCAGTGACCCCGACGTGCCTGGAGACTATGGCTACACCTTC. Amino acids: CASSDPDVPGDYGYTF. The rearrangement links TRBV6-1 to TRBJ1-2; unclear D gene. The CDR3 loop spans 16 amino acids. Germline V gene data show CDR1 as MNHNS and CDR2 as SASEGT. Trimming stripped 3 bases from V and 3 bases from J, with 17 bases between.

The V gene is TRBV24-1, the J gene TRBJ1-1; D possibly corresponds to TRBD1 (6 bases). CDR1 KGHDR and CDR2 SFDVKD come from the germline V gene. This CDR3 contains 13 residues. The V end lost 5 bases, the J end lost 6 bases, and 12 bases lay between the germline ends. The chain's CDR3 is CATSVGRGAEAFF. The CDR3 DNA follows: TGTGCCACCAGTGTCGGCAGGGGTGCTGAAGCTTTCTTT.

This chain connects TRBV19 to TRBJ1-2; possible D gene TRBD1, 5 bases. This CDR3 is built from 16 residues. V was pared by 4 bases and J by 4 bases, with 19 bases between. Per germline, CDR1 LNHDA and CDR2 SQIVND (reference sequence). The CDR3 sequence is CASSTSAGPGGYGYTF. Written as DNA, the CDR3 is TGTGCCAGTAGTACCTCGGCGGGTCCGGGGGGCTATGGCTACACCTTC.

CDR3 in amino acids: CASSGMRGKNTQYF. The DNA for the CDR3 is TGCGCCAGCAGCGGCATGAGGGGGAAGAATACGCAGTATTTT. The chain uses TRBV4-1 and TRBJ2-3; TRBD1 is a possible D gene (6 bases). CDR3 size: 14 residues. Germline CDR1 and CDR2: MGHRA and YSYEKL. The V and J ends lost 5 bases and 7 bases respectively, with 16 bases between them.

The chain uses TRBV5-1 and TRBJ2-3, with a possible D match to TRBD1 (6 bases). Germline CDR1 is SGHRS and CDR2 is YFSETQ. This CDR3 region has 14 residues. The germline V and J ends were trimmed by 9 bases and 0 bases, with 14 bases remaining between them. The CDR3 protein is CATRTAPSTDTQYF. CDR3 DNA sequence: TGCGCCACGCGGACAGCCCCTAGCACAGATACGCAGTATTTT.